This T cell receptor beta chain was identified during a study of PD-L1 blockade in urothelial cancer. Study overall: It was at 3 weeks (second dose) and 6 weeks after treatment start that blood was analyzed. Study-wide results and limits: Blood TCR clonality below the median before treatment was a predictor of better survival.

A word on this clone: As yet, its antigen is unknown.

Clones were read by immunoSEQ multiplex PCR, and TCRdb kept only the in-frame ones, dropping some. The repertoire holds roughly 60,000 clones, approximately 80% seen once, with about 4.5% in the top ten. Patients' urothelial carcinoma was locally advanced or metastatic. CDR3 length: 15 residues. Germline lookup yields CDR1 PRHDT and CDR2 FYEKMQ (reference sequence). Unmatched junction bases numbered 4, after V lost 2 bases and J lost 4 bases. The sequence derives from a man in his 70s with urothelial cancer. Material: PBMCs, obtained around atezolizumab (anti-PD-L1) treatment. This chain joins TRBV13 and TRBJ2-2; 7 bases align to TRBD1. CDR3 bases: TGTGCCAGCAGCTTAAGGGGGCATAGCACCGGGGAGCTGTTTTTT. This encodes CASSLRGHSTGELFF.